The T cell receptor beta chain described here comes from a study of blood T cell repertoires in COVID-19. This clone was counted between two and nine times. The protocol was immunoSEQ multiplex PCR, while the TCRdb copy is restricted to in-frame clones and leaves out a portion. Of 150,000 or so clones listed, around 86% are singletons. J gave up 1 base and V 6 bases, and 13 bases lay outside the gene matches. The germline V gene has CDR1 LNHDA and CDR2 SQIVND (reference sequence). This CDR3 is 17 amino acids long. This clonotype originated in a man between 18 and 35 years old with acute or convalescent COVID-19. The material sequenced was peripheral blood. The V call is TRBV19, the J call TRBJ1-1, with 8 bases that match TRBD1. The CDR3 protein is CASSPGANDRGNTEAFF. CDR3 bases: TGTGCCAGTAGCCCAGGAGCAAACGACAGGGGGAACACTGAAGCTTTCTTT.